These 14 T cell receptor beta chains originate from one sample sequenced in a study of T-cell memory formation after mild COVID-19. TCRdb used MiXCR to reprocess the 5' RACE reads, holding one entry per CDR3 protein. The sample lists 180,000 or so distinct CDR3 sequences, more than 15% occurring once. The sample was PBMCs or a T cell subset sorted from them (not recorded which). These receptor sequences come from an adult woman who had mild COVID-19 (a few samples of this study predate the infection). Cell type and time point are not known.

This clonotype was seen a handful of times. This chain uses TRBV18 with TRBJ2-7, with 8 bases matching TRBD1. The germline V gene has CDR1 KGHSH and CDR2 LQKENI. CDR3 length equals 17 residues. The J segment lost 0 bases and the V segment lost 3 bases, leaving 10 bases of the junction unmatched. DNA of the CDR3: TGTGCCAGCTCACCCGGGACAGGAAGCTCCCGCTCCTACGAGCAGTACTTC. Protein: CASSPGTGSSRSYEQYF.

This clonotype was detected only a few times. The chain links TRBV19 to TRBJ2-1, with 11 bases that match TRBD2. V lost 5 bases and J lost 6; bases outside the gene matches: 6. The germline CDR1 and CDR2 sequences are LNHDA and SQIVND (reference sequence). The CDR3 is 15 amino acids. The CDR3 region is CASSQLAGVFNEQFF. The CDR3 DNA reads as TGTGCCAGTAGTCAACTAGCGGGAGTCTTCAATGAGCAGTTCTTC.

This chain uses TRBV7-2 with TRBJ2-1, with D unresolved. The CDR3 is 12 amino acids. Germline V gene lookup returns CDR1 SGHTA and CDR2 FQGNSA. Trimming took 5 bases from V and 9 from J, leaving 11 bases between them. CDR3 in amino acids: CASSRTGGEQFF. Written as DNA, the CDR3 is TGTGCCAGCAGCCGCACGGGTGGTGAGCAGTTCTTC.

The CDR3 protein is CASSLRQVPNTEAFF. CDR3 nucleotide sequence: TGTGCCAGCAGCTTGCGGCAGGTCCCGAACACTGAAGCTTTCTTT. V usage is TRBV5-4 and J usage is TRBJ1-1; D gene unclear. Germline V lookup: CDR1 SGHNT, CDR2 YYREEE (reference sequence). Trimming took 1 base from V and 1 from J, leaving 11 bases between them. CDR3 length equals 15 residues.

This clonotype was detected a few times. The genes are TRBV7-9 and TRBJ1-1, with 8 bases identical to TRBD1. With 5 bases clipped from V and 5 bases from J, the junction kept 7 bases outside the gene matches. CDR3 length: 14 residues. Looked up from germline, CDR1 is SEHNR and CDR2 is FQNEAQ (reference sequence). In nucleotides, the CDR3 is TGTGCCAGCAGCGTTACAGGGGGGAGGACTGAAGCTTTCTTT. Protein sequence: CASSVTGGRTEAFF.

This clonotype was seen at least ten times. The chain joins TRBV7-2 to TRBJ1-2, with D uncertain. This CDR3 is built from 14 residues. Germline V gene lookup returns CDR1 SGHTA and CDR2 FQGNSA. V shed 3 bases and J shed 0 bases, with 8 bases lying between them. The CDR3 DNA sequence: TGTGCCAGCAGCTTGTACATATCTAACTATGGCTACACCTTC. This codes for CASSLYISNYGYTF.

V and J are TRBV11-3 and TRBJ2-3; 12 bases line up with TRBD1. CDR3 size: 15 residues. Germline assignment: CDR1 SGHNT and CDR2 YENEEA. Trimming took 5 bases from V and 5 from J; bases not matched to a gene: 5. Here the CDR3 reads CASSEGQGAGDTQYF. The DNA of the CDR3 is TGTGCCAGCAGCGAGGGACAGGGGGCCGGAGATACGCAGTATTTT. Looking up the rest from reference TRBV11-3 and TRBJ2-3 gives the full variable domain: EAGVVQSPRYKIIEKKQPVAFWCNPISGHNTLYWYLQNLGQGPELLIRYENEEAVDDSQLPKDRFSAERLKGVDSTLKIQPAELGDSAVYLCASSEGQGAGDTQYFGPGTRLTVL.

The chain recombines TRBV20-1 with TRBJ1-2; unclear D gene. This CDR3 comprises 11 residues. The V and J ends lost 5 bases and 5 bases respectively, with 9 bases between them. The germline V gene encodes CDR1 DFQATT and CDR2 SNEGSKA (reference sequence). CDR3 DNA: TGCAGTGCTCCGGCTGGGTATGGCTACACCTTC. The encoded protein is CSAPAGYGYTF.

There are a few counts of this clonotype. The chain uses TRBV12-3 or TRBV12-4 and TRBJ2-7; D not certain. The CDR3 has 14 amino acids. Trimming stripped 3 bases from V and 2 bases from J, with 11 bases between. Here the CDR3 DNA reads TGTGCCAGCAGTTTCCCCCCCAAGACCTACGAGCAGTACTTC. It is translated as CASSFPPKTYEQYF.

J is TRBJ2-2 and V is TRBV5-1, with D perhaps matching TRBD1 (7 bases). CDR1 and CDR2 from the germline V gene are SGHRS and YFSETQ. The CDR3 spans 16 residues. V lost 4 bases and J lost 2, with 15 bases in between. The CDR3 spells CASSPQGGRNTGELFF. CDR3 nucleotide sequence: TGCGCCAGCAGCCCTCAGGGGGGACGAAACACCGGGGAGCTGTTTTTT.

This clonotype was recorded once. V and J are TRBV20-1 and TRBJ2-5; D is unclear. Germline CDR1 and CDR2: DFQATT and SNEGSKA (reference sequence). Trimming shortened V by 0 bases and J by 5 bases, and 10 bases separated the two germline ends. CDR3 length: 13 amino acids. The CDR3 protein is CSARDTFRETQYF. The CDR3 region has the DNA TGCAGTGCTAGAGATACCTTTCGGGAGACCCAGTACTTC.

This clonotype was seen only a few times. The V call is TRBV20-1, the J call TRBJ1-1, with D hard to call. V was shortened by 0 bases and J by 1 base, with 3 bases between the two germline ends. There are 12 residues in the CDR3. CDR1 is DFQATT, CDR2 SNEGSKA, per germline (reference sequence). The CDR3 spells CSARDPNTEAFF. The CDR3 DNA reads TGCAGTGCTAGAGACCCGAACACTGAAGCTTTCTTT.

The chain carries TRBV2 and TRBJ2-1, with 12 bases identical to TRBD2. CDR1 is SNHLY, CDR2 FYNNEI, per germline. The CDR3 totals 15 residues. Trimming removed 4 bases from V and 7 bases from J; junction bases left unmatched: 5. DNA for the CDR3: TGTGCCAGCAGTGTTGCTGGACTAGCGGGAAATGAGCAGTTCTTC. Its translation: CASSVAGLAGNEQFF. The full variable domain, its missing parts supplied by reference TRBV2 and TRBJ2-1, is EPEVTQTPSHQVTQMGQEVILRCVPISNHLYFYWYRQILGQKVEFLVSFYNNEISEKSEIFDDQFSVERPDGSNFTLKIRSTKLEDSAMYFCASSVAGLAGNEQFFGPGTRLTVL.

This clonotype was counted at least ten times. The chain joins TRBV5-1 to TRBJ2-7, with D tentatively TRBD1 (7 bases). Trimming left V 0 bases short and J 5 bases short, with 12 bases between. From germline, CDR1 is SGHRS and CDR2 YFSETQ. This CDR3 is built from 14 residues. Written as DNA, the CDR3 is TGCGCCAGCAGCTTGGGACAGGGAGGTCACGAGCAGTACTTC. Encoded protein: CASSLGQGGHEQYF.